This TCR beta chain was sequenced during a study of cytomegalovirus exposure and HLA in healthy donors. The PCR had 60 Vbeta and 13 Jbeta primers. Generated by immunoSEQ multiplex PCR, the TCRdb table keeps only in-frame clones and is missing some. The sample records 35,000 to 45,000 clones, about 47% being singletons. J lost 3 bases, V lost 9 bases, and 17 bases had no gene match. Germline V gene lookup returns CDR1 LNHDA and CDR2 SQIVND (reference sequence). The length of the CDR3 is 17 residues. This clone has a handful of counts. This donor's CMV serostatus is unrecorded. The sequence was obtained from a human donor in good health. Material for sequencing was PBMCs. V usage is TRBV19 and J usage is TRBJ2-4, with TRBD1 matching over 7 bases. Here the CDR3 reads CASKPTTSTGHKNIQYF. The DNA for the CDR3 is TGTGCCAGCAAACCAACCACTTCGACAGGGCACAAAAACATTCAGTACTTC.